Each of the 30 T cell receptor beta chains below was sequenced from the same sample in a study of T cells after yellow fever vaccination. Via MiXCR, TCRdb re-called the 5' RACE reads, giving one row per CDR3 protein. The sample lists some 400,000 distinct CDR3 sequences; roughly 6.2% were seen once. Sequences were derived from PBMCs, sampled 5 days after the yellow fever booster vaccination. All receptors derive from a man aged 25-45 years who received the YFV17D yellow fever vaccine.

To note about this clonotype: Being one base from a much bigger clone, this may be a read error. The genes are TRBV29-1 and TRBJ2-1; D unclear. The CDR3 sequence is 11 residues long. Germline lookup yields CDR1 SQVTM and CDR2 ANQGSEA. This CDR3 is CGVRARNEQFF. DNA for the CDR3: TGCGGCGTTCGCGCCCGTAATGAGCAGTTCTTC.

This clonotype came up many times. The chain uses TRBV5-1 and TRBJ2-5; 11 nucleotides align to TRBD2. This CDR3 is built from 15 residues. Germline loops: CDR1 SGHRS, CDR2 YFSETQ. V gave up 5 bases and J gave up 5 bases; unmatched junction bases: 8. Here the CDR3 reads CASRIAGGPGETQYF. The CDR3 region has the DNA TGCGCCAGCAGGATAGCGGGAGGGCCGGGGGAGACCCAGTACTTC.

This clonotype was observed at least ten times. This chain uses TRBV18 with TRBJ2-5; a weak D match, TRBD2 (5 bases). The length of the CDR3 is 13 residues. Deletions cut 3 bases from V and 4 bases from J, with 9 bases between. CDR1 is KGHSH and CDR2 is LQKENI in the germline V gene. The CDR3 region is CASSPLASETQYF. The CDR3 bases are TGTGCCAGCTCACCGCTAGCCTCAGAGACCCAGTACTTC.

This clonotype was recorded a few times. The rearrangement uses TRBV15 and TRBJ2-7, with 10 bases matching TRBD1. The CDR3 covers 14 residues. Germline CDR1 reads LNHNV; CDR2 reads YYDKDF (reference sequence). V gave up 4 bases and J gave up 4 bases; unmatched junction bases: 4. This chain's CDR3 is CATSTDRGLYEQYF. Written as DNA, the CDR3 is TGTGCCACCAGCACCGACAGGGGGCTATACGAGCAGTACTTC.

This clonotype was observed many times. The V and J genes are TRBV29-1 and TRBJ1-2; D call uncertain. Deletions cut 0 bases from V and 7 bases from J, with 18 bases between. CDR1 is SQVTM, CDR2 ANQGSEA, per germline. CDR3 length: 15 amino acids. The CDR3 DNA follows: TGCAGCGTTGAAGATCTGGCAGGCACGGCGGGTGGCTACACCTTC. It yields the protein CSVEDLAGTAGGYTF.

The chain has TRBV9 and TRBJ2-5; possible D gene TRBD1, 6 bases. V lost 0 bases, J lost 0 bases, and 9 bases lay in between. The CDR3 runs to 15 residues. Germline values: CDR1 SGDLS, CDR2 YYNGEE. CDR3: CASSVVGAYQETQYF. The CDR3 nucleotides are TGTGCCAGCAGCGTAGTGGGGGCGTACCAAGAGACCCAGTACTTC. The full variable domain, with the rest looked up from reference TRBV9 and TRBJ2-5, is DSGVTQTPKHLITATGQRVTLRCSPRSGDLSVYWYQQSLDQGLQFLIQYYNGEERAKGNILERFSAQQFPDLHSELNLSSLELGDSALYFCASSVVGAYQETQYFGPGTRLLVL.

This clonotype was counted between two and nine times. CDR3 residues: CSVEDGRAGDTQYF. In DNA form, the CDR3 reads TGCAGCGTTGAAGATGGCAGGGCGGGAGATACGCAGTATTTT. The rearrangement links TRBV29-1 to TRBJ2-3, with D perhaps being TRBD1 or TRBD2 (5 bases each). Germline CDR1 reads SQVTM; CDR2 reads ANQGSEA. Trimming removed 0 bases from V and 5 bases from J, with 12 bases in between. The CDR3 extends over 14 amino acids.

CDR3 sequence: CSATGGLQNTGELFF. Written as DNA, the CDR3 is TGCAGTGCCACGGGGGGACTGCAGAACACCGGGGAGCTGTTTTTT. The chain recombines TRBV20-1 with TRBJ2-2; the match to TRBD2 covers 7 bases. CDR3 size: 15 residues. Germline CDR1 DFQATT, CDR2 SNEGSKA (reference sequence). V lost 6 bases, J lost 1 base, and 8 bases stayed unmatched.

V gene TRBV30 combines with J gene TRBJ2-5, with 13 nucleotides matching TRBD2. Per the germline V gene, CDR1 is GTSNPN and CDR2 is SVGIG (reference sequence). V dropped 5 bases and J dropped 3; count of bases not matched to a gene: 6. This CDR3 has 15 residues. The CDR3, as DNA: TGTGCCTGGGCAGGGACTAGCGGGAACGAAGAGACCCAGTACTTC. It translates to CAWAGTSGNEETQYF.

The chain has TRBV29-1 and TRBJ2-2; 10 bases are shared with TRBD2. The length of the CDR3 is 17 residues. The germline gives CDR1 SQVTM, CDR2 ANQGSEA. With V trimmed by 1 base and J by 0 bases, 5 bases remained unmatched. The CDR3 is CSVEGSGRETNTGELFF. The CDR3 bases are TGCAGCGTTGAAGGAAGCGGGAGGGAGACGAACACCGGGGAGCTGTTTTTT.

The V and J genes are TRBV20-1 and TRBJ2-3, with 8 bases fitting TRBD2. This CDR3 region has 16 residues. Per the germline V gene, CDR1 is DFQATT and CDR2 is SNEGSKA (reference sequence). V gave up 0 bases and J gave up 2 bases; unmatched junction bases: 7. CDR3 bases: TGCAGTGCTAGAGATCTGGTAGCGGGGTTCACAGATACGCAGTATTTT. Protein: CSARDLVAGFTDTQYF.

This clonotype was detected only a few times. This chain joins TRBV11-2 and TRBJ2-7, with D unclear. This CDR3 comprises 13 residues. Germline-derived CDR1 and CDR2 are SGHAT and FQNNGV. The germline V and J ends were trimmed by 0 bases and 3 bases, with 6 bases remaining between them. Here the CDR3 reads CASSLEWDYEQYF. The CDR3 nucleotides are TGTGCCAGCAGCTTAGAGTGGGACTACGAGCAGTACTTC.

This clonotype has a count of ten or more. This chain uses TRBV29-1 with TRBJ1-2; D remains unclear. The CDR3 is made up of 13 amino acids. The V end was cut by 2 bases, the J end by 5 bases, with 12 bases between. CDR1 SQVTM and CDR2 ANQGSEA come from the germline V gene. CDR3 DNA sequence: TGCAGCGTTGAACTGCCGAATTCATATGGCTACACCTTC. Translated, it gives CSVELPNSYGYTF.

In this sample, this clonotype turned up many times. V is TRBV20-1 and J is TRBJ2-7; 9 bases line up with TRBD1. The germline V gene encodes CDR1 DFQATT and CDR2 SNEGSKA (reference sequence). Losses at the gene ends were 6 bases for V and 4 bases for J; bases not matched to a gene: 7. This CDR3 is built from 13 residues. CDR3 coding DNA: TGCAGTGCGGACCGGGACAGGGTATACGAGCAGTACTTC. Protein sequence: CSADRDRVYEQYF.

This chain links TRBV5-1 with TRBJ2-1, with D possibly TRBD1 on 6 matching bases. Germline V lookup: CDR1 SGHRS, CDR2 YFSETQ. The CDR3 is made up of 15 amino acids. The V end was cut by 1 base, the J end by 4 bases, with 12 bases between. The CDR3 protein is CASSLTGHPYNEQFF. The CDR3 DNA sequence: TGCGCCAGCAGCTTGACGGGACACCCTTACAATGAGCAGTTCTTC.

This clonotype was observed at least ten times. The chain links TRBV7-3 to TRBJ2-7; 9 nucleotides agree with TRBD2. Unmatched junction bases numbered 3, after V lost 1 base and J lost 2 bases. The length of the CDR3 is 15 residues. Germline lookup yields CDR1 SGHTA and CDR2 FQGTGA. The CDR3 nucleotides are TGTGCCAGCAGCTTAAGAAGACTAGCGGCCTACGAGCAGTACTTC. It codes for CASSLRRLAAYEQYF.

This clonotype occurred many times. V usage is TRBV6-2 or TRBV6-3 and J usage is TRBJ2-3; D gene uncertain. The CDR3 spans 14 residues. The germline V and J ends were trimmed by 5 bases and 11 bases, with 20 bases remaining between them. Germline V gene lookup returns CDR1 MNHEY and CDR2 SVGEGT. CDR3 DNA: TGTGCCAGCAGTAGAATGGGTTCGAGCCGGCGGCAGTATTTT. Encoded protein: CASSRMGSSRRQYF.

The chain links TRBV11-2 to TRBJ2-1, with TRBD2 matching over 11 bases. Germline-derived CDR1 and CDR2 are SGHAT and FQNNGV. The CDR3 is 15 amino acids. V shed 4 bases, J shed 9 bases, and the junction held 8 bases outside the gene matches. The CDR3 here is CASSWGLAVAVEQFF. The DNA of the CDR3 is TGTGCCAGCAGCTGGGGACTAGCGGTAGCGGTTGAGCAGTTCTTC.

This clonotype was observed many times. The CDR3 sequence is CAWSTGLAGSYNEQFF. CDR3 DNA: TGTGCCTGGAGTACGGGACTAGCGGGCTCCTACAATGAGCAGTTCTTC. This chain links TRBV30 with TRBJ2-1; 12 nucleotides align to TRBD2. Germline CDR1 reads GTSNPN; CDR2 reads SVGIG (reference sequence). V was pared by 2 bases and J by 0 bases, with 2 bases of the junction left unmatched. The CDR3 has 16 residues. The variable domain in full, with the rest retrieved from reference TRBV30 and TRBJ2-1, is SQTIHQWPATLVQPVGSPLSLECTVEGTSNPNLYWYRQAAGRGLQLLFYSVGIGQISSEVPQNLSASRPQDRQFILSSKKLLLSDSGFYLCAWSTGLAGSYNEQFFGPGTRLTVL.

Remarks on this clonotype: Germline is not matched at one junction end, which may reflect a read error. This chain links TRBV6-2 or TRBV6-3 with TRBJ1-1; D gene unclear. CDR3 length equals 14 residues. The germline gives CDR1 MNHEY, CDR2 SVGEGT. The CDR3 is CASSYVGMNTEASF. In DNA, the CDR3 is TGTGCCAGCAGTTACGTTGGCATGAACACTGAAGCTTCCTTT.

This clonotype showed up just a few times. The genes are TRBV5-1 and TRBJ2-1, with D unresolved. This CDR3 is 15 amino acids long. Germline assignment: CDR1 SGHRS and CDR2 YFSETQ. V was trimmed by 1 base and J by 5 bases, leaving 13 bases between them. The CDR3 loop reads CASSLTPLLDNEQFF. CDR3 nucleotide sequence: TGCGCCAGCAGCTTGACCCCCCTGCTTGACAATGAGCAGTTCTTC.

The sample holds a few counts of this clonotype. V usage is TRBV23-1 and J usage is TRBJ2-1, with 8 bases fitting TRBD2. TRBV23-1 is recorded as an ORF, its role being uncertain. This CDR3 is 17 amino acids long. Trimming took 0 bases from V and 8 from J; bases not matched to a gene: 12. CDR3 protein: CASSQSTGLELRDEQFF. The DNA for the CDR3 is TGCGCCAGCAGTCAATCAACGGGACTAGAATTGAGAGATGAGCAGTTCTTC.

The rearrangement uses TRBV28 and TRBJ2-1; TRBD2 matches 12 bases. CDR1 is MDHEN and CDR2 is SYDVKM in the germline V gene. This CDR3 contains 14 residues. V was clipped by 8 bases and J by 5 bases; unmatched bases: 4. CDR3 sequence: CASRTSGKNNEQFF. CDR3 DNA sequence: TGTGCCAGCCGGACTAGCGGGAAAAACAATGAGCAGTTCTTC. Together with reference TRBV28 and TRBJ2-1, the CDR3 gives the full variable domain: DVKVTQSSRYLVKRTGEKVFLECVQDMDHENMFWYRQDPGLGLRLIYFSYDVKMKEKGDIPEGYSVSREKKERFSLILESASTNQTSMYLCASRTSGKNNEQFFGPGTRLTVL.

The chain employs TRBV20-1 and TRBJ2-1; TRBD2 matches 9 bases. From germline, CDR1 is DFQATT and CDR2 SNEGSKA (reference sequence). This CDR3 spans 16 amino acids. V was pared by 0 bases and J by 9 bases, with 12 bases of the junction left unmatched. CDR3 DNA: TGCAGTGCTAGAGATACCCTCCTAGCGGGACTAACTGAGCAGTTCTTC. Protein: CSARDTLLAGLTEQFF.

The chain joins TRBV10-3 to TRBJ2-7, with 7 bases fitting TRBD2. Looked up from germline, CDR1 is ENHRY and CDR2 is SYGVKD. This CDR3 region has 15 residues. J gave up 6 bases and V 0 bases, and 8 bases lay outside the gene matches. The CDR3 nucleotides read TGTGCCATCAGTGAGTCGACTCGGGGGGTTGGCGAGCAGTACTTC. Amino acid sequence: CAISESTRGVGEQYF.

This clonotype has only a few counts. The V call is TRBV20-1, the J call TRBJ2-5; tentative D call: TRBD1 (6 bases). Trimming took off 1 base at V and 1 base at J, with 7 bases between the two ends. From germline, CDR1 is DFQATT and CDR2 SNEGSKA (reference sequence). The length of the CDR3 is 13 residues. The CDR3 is CSARGGGQETQYF. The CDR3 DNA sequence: TGCAGTGCTAGAGGAGGGGGCCAAGAGACCCAGTACTTC.

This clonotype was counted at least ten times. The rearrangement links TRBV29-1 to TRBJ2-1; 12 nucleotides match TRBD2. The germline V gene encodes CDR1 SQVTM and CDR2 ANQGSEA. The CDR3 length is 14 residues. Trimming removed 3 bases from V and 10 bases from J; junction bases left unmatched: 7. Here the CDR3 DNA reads TGCAGCGTTGATACGACTAGCGGGGGTGTGGAGCAGTTCTTC. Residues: CSVDTTSGGVEQFF.

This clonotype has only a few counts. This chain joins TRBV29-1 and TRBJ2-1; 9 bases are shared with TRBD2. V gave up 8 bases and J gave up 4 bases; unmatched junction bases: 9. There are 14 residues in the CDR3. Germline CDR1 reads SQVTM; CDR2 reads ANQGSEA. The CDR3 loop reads CSSQTSGGYNEQFF. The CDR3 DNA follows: TGCAGCTCTCAGACTAGCGGAGGATACAATGAGCAGTTCTTC.

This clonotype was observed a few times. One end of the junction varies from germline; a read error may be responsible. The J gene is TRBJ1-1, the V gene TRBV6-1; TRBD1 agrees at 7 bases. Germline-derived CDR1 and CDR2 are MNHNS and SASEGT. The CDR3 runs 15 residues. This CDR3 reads CASRTSGQARTAAFF. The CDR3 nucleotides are TGTGCCAGCAGGACCTCCGGACAGGCCAGAACTGCAGCTTTCTTT.

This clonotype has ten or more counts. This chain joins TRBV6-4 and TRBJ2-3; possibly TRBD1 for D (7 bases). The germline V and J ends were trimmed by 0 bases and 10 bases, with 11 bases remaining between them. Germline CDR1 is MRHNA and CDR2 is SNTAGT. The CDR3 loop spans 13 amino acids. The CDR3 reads CASSDSGRGAQYF. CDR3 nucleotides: TGTGCCAGCAGTGACTCAGGCAGGGGGGCGCAGTATTTT.